A single TCR beta chain is shown here with its context. Its antigen is not identified. The source of the sample is a study of regulatory and conventional T cells in RAG deficiency. Study findings and constraints: Shannon entropy was markedly lower and Simpson indices higher in RAG-deficient patients than control T-cell subsets. In Omenn syndrome, Treg and Tconv repertoires overlapped >80%.

Some clones are missing from TCRdb's copy, which holds only in-frame ones; the method was immunoSEQ multiplex PCR. The sample has several thousand clones; approximately 88% are singletons. Genomic DNA came from blood regulatory T cells gated CD4+ CD25-high CD127-low. This sample also appeared in a second study, on regulatory T cells. Per that paper: The PCR used 52 TRBV and 13 TRBJ primers.

The sequenced material came from Tregs sorted from blood. The sequence came from a human donor in good health.

The DNA of the CDR3 is TGCGCCAGCAGTGACAGGGTCTCTGAAGCTTTCTTT. It is translated as CASSDRVSEAFF. The chain links TRBV10-1 to TRBJ1-1; D might be TRBD1 (5 bases). The germline V and J ends were trimmed by 3 bases and 6 bases, with 8 bases remaining between them. Germline CDR1 WNHNN, CDR2 SYGVQD (reference sequence). The CDR3 spans 12 residues.